This entry features one TCR beta chain sequence. The CDR3 totals 15 residues. Germline CDR1 reads MNHEY; CDR2 reads SVGAGI. Germline trimming cut 5 bases from V and 4 bases from J; bases unmatched to any gene: 9. These data belong to a study of shared T cell receptors in the human thymus. Assay used: immunoSEQ multiplex PCR; TCRdb lists only in-frame clones, some missing. This table holds roughly 700,000 clones, approximately 90% found once. The same sample was also studied in work on human thymus T cells. In that study: Blood and thymic repertoires both appeared biased in V and J gene usage. Related reports documented highly overlapping thymic repertoires among unrelated individuals.

Sample: thymocytes. The rearrangement uses TRBV6-5 and TRBJ2-3; 7 bases fit TRBD2. This receptor was taken from a boy less than two years old with a congenital heart defect. In nucleotides, the CDR3 is TGTGCCAGCAGTAACCCCGGGAGGAACGCAGATACGCAGTATTTT. Residues: CASSNPGRNADTQYF.